This record looks at one TCR beta chain sequence and its context. Its matching antigen is unknown. The data stem from a study of blood T cells in healthy people across ages. The study, taken as a whole, reports: Possibly, changes in expanded clonotypes were confounded because donor CMV status was unknown.

Combining a sample-barcoded 5' primer with a J-beta primer mix, a second PCR ran for roughly 6 to 12 cycles. Every individual sample yielded 2.5 million or more paired-end reads (each containing CDR3). TCRdb independently ran MiXCR on the 5' RACE reads; one entry per CDR3 protein. The sample yields fewer than 1,200,000 distinct CDR3 sequences, under 30% seen once. J was trimmed by 5 bases and V by 6 bases; bases with no gene match: 7. The CDR3 has 14 residues. The same sample was also used in a study of T cells of mothers and their children. As reported in that work: Over 8 million reads per mother and 2.5 million to 3 million per child were obtained. Slightly higher, non-significant overlap characterized related mother-child pairs relative to unrelated pairs.

This clonotype originated in a girl aged 2-10 years in good health. The sample taken for sequencing was blood. V gene TRBV12-3 or TRBV12-4 combines with J gene TRBJ2-5; 9 bases are a match to TRBD1. CDR3 loop: CASRPGQGVETQYF. CDR3 DNA sequence: TGTGCCAGCAGGCCGGGACAGGGTGTGGAGACCCAGTACTTC.